This record looks at one T cell receptor (beta chain) sequence and its context. Its antigen is undetermined. Incorporated into the TCR beta cDNA libraries were unique molecular identifiers, which served to reduce PCR and sequencing biases. The authors obtained 500,000 or so cDNA molecules from approximately 1 to 10 million T cells. TCRdb fed the PCR reads into MiXCR, producing one record per CDR3 protein. The sample shows about 260,000 distinct CDR3 sequences, roughly a third of them seen only once. The sample originates from a study of post-analysis software for immune sequencing data. Study-wide results and limits: Comparison of patients with controls showed five TRBV segments more frequent in patients, TRBV5-6, TRBV5-1 and TRBV20-1 among them. Multiple sclerosis patients had significantly lower normalized Chao1 diversity than controls.

CDR1 is MNHEY and CDR2 is SVGEGT in the germline V gene. The germline V and J ends were trimmed by 4 bases and 2 bases, with 21 bases remaining between them. The CDR3 extends over 17 amino acids. Specimen: blood. The chain links TRBV6-2 or TRBV6-3 to TRBJ2-7, with D perhaps TRBD1 or TRBD2 (5 bases each). This receptor was identified in a girl aged 10 to 17 with multiple sclerosis. The CDR3 bases are TGTGCCAGCAGTTCCGCTTTTGGGGGAAAGAGCGCCTACGAGCAGTACTTC. It yields the protein CASSSAFGGKSAYEQYF.